This T cell receptor (beta chain) was retrieved from a study of PD-L1 blockade in urothelial cancer. Sequencing used immunoSEQ multiplex PCR; TCRdb keeps in-frame clones, though not all of them. The sample records fewer than 25,000 clones, around nine tenths being singletons. With 3 bases removed from V and 0 bases from J, the gap between germline ends came to 22 bases. CDR1 SGDLS and CDR2 YYNGEE come from the germline V gene. The CDR3 is 19 amino acids. The source of this sequence is a man aged 45-65 years with urothelial cancer. The sequencing used PBMCs, collected around atezolizumab (anti-PD-L1) treatment. V usage is TRBV9 and J usage is TRBJ1-3; no reliable D call. CDR3 residues: CASSAWPTIHPPSGNTIYF. CDR3 sequence (DNA): TGTGCCAGCAGCGCCTGGCCCACCATCCACCCCCCCTCTGGAAACACCATATATTTT.